The 14 T cell receptor beta chains given below trace back to one sample, sequenced in a study of CD8 T cells in ankylosing spondylitis. TCRdb re-derived calls from the 5' RACE reads in MiXCR, one entry per CDR3 protein. This table holds some 140,000 distinct CDR3 sequences, 8% to 9% found once. Sequenced: synovial fluid, either unsorted or a sorted T cell fraction (not recorded which). The receptors come from a male donor with ankylosing spondylitis.

This clonotype showed up just a few times. This chain uses TRBV6-2 or TRBV6-3 with TRBJ1-4, with D unclear. Germline values: CDR1 MNHEY, CDR2 SVGEGT. The germline V and J ends were trimmed by 0 bases and 2 bases, with 10 bases remaining between them. This CDR3 is 16 amino acids long. In DNA, the CDR3 is TGTGCCAGCAGTTACTCACCGAGACGGACTAATGAAAAACTGTTTTTT. This encodes CASSYSPRRTNEKLFF.

This clonotype appeared many times. This rearrangement joins TRBV20-1 to TRBJ1-1; weak D call: TRBD1 (5 bases). The V gene's germline CDR1 is DFQATT and CDR2 SNEGSKA (reference sequence). V was cut by 6 bases and J by 10 bases, with 15 bases left in between. The length of the CDR3 is 11 residues. The CDR3 DNA sequence: TGCAGTGCAAGGGGAGTGGGGGGAGCTTTCTTT. Translation gives CSARGVGGAFF.

V gene TRBV11-2 combines with J gene TRBJ2-2; the D is unclear. V was pared by 5 bases and J by 4 bases, with 11 bases between. Germline V gene lookup returns CDR1 SGHAT and CDR2 FQNNGV. The CDR3 is 14 residues long. This CDR3 is CASSRHQTTGELFF. DNA of the CDR3: TGTGCCAGCAGCAGACACCAAACCACCGGGGAGCTGTTTTTT.

This clonotype was counted a few times. One end of the junction is discordant with germline, which a read error may explain. CDR3 loop: CSARDRVNQRQHF. CDR3 nucleotide sequence: TGCAGTGCTAGAGATCGGGTAAATCAGCGCCAGCATTTT. The chain joins TRBV20-1 to TRBJ1-5; no firm D call. The CDR3 is 13 residues long. Germline CDR1 reads DFQATT; CDR2 reads SNEGSKA (reference sequence).

In its sample, this clonotype was seen many times. V and J are TRBV24-1 and TRBJ2-3, with 7 bases matching TRBD1. V trimming: 1 base; J trimming: 6 bases; junction bases outside the gene matches: 6. This CDR3 spans 15 amino acids. The germline gives CDR1 KGHDR, CDR2 SFDVKD. The CDR3 here is CATSDFEGGPDTQYF. CDR3 in DNA: TGTGCCACCAGTGATTTCGAAGGGGGCCCGGATACGCAGTATTTT.

This clonotype was detected a few times. One base away lies a much larger clone, so this may be a sequencing read error. The genes are TRBV4-1 and TRBJ2-2; perhaps TRBD2 as D (5 bases). The CDR3 has 14 residues. CDR1 and CDR2 from the germline V gene are MGHRA and YSYEKL. The CDR3 reads CASSQATVTGELLF. CDR3 nucleotides: TGCGCCAGCAGCCAGGCTACAGTCACCGGGGAGCTGCTTTTT.

This clonotype has only a few counts. The V and J genes are TRBV7-9 and TRBJ2-2, with TRBD2 as a possible D gene (5 bases). From germline, CDR1 is SEHNR and CDR2 FQNEAQ (reference sequence). The CDR3 has 13 residues. Trimming took off 5 bases at V and 7 bases at J, with 11 bases between the two ends. This chain's CDR3 is CASSQEVVGELFF. CDR3 nucleotides: TGTGCCAGCAGCCAGGAGGTAGTCGGGGAGCTGTTTTTT.

In its sample, this clonotype was seen many times. The chain is built from TRBV27 and TRBJ1-2; no firm D call. Between the trimmed V and J ends, which lost 3 bases and 2 bases, there was a span of 10 bases. This CDR3 spans 14 amino acids. In germline, CDR1 is MNHEY, CDR2 SMNVEV (reference sequence). The CDR3 DNA is TGTGCCAGCAGTTTTCAGACGGGAAACTATGGCTACACCTTC. This sequence encodes CASSFQTGNYGYTF.

This clonotype was found a few times. This rearrangement joins TRBV2 to TRBJ1-4, with TRBD1 as a possible D gene (5 bases). The CDR3 contains 13 residues. Trimming took 6 bases from V and 8 from J, leaving 13 bases between them. Germline CDR1 is SNHLY and CDR2 is FYNNEI. CDR3 nucleotides: TGTGCCAGCAGGAGGGTCCCAGGGGAAAAACTGTTTTTT. Its protein product is CASRRVPGEKLFF. Full variable domain (outside the CDR3, taken from reference TRBV2 and TRBJ1-4): EPEVTQTPSHQVTQMGQEVILRCVPISNHLYFYWYRQILGQKVEFLVSFYNNEISEKSEIFDDQFSVERPDGSNFTLKIRSTKLEDSAMYFCASRRVPGEKLFFGSGTQLSVL.

This clonotype has a count of ten or more. The V gene is TRBV2, the J gene TRBJ2-7, with 9 bases identical to TRBD2. CDR1 and CDR2 (germline): SNHLY, FYNNEI. V lost 7 bases and J lost 12; bases outside the gene matches: 10. The CDR3 length is 12 residues. The CDR3 region has the DNA TGTGCCAGCAAAGCGGGGGGTCCTGTTCTGTACTTC. Amino acids: CASKAGGPVLYF.

The rearrangement joins TRBV7-2 to TRBJ1-5; D is undetermined. The CDR3 covers 14 residues. Deletions cut 1 base from V and 1 base from J, with 5 bases between. CDR1 is SGHTA, CDR2 FQGNSA, per germline. For the CDR3, the DNA is TGTGCCAGCAGCTTAGAACGGAGCAATCAGCCCCAGCATTTT. Amino acids: CASSLERSNQPQHF.

In this sample, this clonotype turned up many times. V usage is TRBV7-9 and J usage is TRBJ2-7; 8 bases are shared with TRBD1. The V and J ends lost 3 bases and 0 bases, in that order; junction bases with no gene match: 1. The CDR3 has 14 residues. CDR1 and CDR2 from the germline V gene are SEHNR and FQNEAQ (reference sequence). This CDR3 is CASSLTGVSYEQYF. In nucleotides, the CDR3 is TGTGCCAGCAGCTTGACAGGGGTCTCCTACGAGCAGTACTTC.

The V and J genes are TRBV20-1 and TRBJ2-3, with TRBD2 matching 7 bases. V gave up 3 bases and J gave up 2 bases; unmatched junction bases: 5. The germline V gene has CDR1 DFQATT and CDR2 SNEGSKA (reference sequence). The CDR3 totals 14 residues. The CDR3 DNA reads TGCAGTGCTAGCGGGGGGTTTAACACAGATACGCAGTATTTT. Translation gives CSASGGFNTDTQYF.

The chain joins TRBV5-5 to TRBJ2-1, with 9 bases identical to TRBD2. The CDR3 length is 15 residues. Trimming at V came to 2 bases and at J to 8 bases, leaving 8 bases not matched to a gene. Germline CDR1 and CDR2: SGHKS and YYEKEE (reference sequence). This chain's CDR3 is CASSFLSSGGYEQFF. As DNA, the CDR3 is TGTGCCAGCAGCTTCTTGAGTAGCGGGGGATATGAGCAGTTCTTC.